This section outlines one T cell receptor (beta chain) sequence together with its context. Its specificity is not known. An amount of RNA that ranged from roughly 0.5 to 1 ug was reverse transcribed with random hexamers. TCRdb re-called the immunoSEQ multiplex PCR reads through MiXCR, storing one row per CDR3 protein. Here the sample spans 75,000 to 95,000 distinct CDR3 sequences, 85% to 95% being singletons. The record originates from a study of CD8 T cells in Susac syndrome. On the study more broadly: Patients with Susac syndrome, at blood draw, were therapy-naive, on corticosteroids, or on intravenous immunoglobulin alone.

Broader study findings: Among active patients and in TEMRA cells, CD8+ clonal expansion in Susac reached its peak.

CDR1 and CDR2 (germline): LGHNA, YSLEER. V lost 6 bases and J lost 6; bases outside the gene matches: 15. There are 16 residues in the CDR3. Sequencing targeted TCR beta in blood CD8+ and CD4+ T cells. Patients with Susac syndrome showed fulfilment of recently defined diagnostic criteria for definite or probable disease. The gene calls are TRBV4-3 and TRBJ1-2; 8 bases fit TRBD1. Sequenced sample: CD8+ T cells from PBMCs. This TCR was recovered from a human donor with Susac syndrome. The CDR3 sequence: CASSPMSGGGGDGYTF. Written as DNA, the CDR3 is TGCGCCAGCAGTCCTATGTCAGGGGGCGGTGGTGATGGCTACACCTTC.